Below, 25 T cell receptor beta chains from the same sample are listed, as sequenced in a study of beta chain features in type 1 diabetes. The study, taken as a whole, reports: TCRB CDR3s were moderately but significantly shorter in Type 1 diabetes patients in all four CD4+ subsets.

TCRB transcripts that were expressed got sequenced, as all of the isolated RNA had been reverse transcribed. Measured with immunoSEQ multiplex PCR; TCRdb has only the in-frame clones, and not every one. The sample records 600,000 to 700,000 clones, 12% being singletons. These receptors' antigens are unknown. Sequencing used naive CD4+ T cells from blood. Every receptor here comes from a man aged 25 to 40 with type 1 diabetes.

The rearrangement links TRBV5-1 to TRBJ2-3, with 11 positions matching TRBD2. The CDR3 has 16 amino acids. The junction had 9 bases not matched to a gene; V was cut back by 4 bases and J by 5 bases. The V gene's germline CDR1 is SGHRS and CDR2 YFSETQ. CDR3 sequence (DNA): TGCGCCAGCAGCCTGGAACTAGCGGGGGCCGGAGATACGCAGTATTTT. As protein: CASSLELAGAGDTQYF.

The rearrangement links TRBV18 to TRBJ1-6, with D possibly TRBD1 on 5 matching bases. Germline V gives CDR1 KGHSH, CDR2 LQKENI. The V and J ends lost 3 bases and 4 bases respectively, with 10 bases between them. The CDR3 runs to 15 residues. The CDR3 here is CASSPEGAYNSPLHF. The CDR3 DNA reads as TGTGCCAGCTCACCGGAAGGGGCGTATAATTCACCCCTCCACTTT.

This clone occurred a few times. The chain recombines TRBV7-9 with TRBJ2-2; D is undetermined. The CDR3 is 13 residues long. Germline CDR1 reads SEHNR; CDR2 reads FQNEAQ (reference sequence). Trimming stripped 8 bases from V and 4 bases from J, with 11 bases between. CDR3 region: CASSLRITGELFF. CDR3 DNA sequence: TGTGCCAGCTCCCTTCGGATCACCGGGGAGCTGTTTTTT.

CDR3 residues: CAIRTNSYEQYF. DNA of the CDR3: TGTGCCATCCGGACAAACTCCTACGAGCAGTACTTC. This chain uses TRBV6-5 with TRBJ2-7; weak D call: TRBD1 (5 bases). Trimming stripped 10 bases from V and 0 bases from J, with 10 bases between. Germline CDR1 is MNHEY and CDR2 is SVGAGI. The CDR3 spans 12 residues.

The chain links TRBV13 to TRBJ2-5; D unclear. This CDR3 contains 12 residues. The V and J ends lost 6 bases and 0 bases respectively, with 5 bases between them. The germline V gene encodes CDR1 PRHDT and CDR2 FYEKMQ (reference sequence). CDR3 region: CASRSHQETQYF. In DNA form, the CDR3 reads TGTGCCAGCAGGTCCCACCAAGAGACCCAGTACTTC.

This clone has only a few counts. V gene TRBV30 combines with J gene TRBJ2-5; the match to TRBD1 covers 8 bases. The DNA end is a closer match to TRBJ2-7, so the J assignment may be wrong. Per germline, CDR1 GTSNPN and CDR2 SVGIG (reference sequence). The CDR3 is 15 residues long. The CDR3, as DNA: TGTGCCTGGGGAGACTCGAGGACAGGGTCCAACGAGCAGTACTTC. Amino acids: CAWGDSRTGSNEQYF.

The table lists this clone with a few counts. The chain is built from TRBV30 and TRBJ1-6; D is possibly TRBD1 (5 bases). Trimming left V 2 bases short and J 5 bases short, with 10 bases between. The CDR3 is 14 amino acids. From germline, CDR1 is GTSNPN and CDR2 SVGIG (reference sequence). CDR3 DNA sequence: TGTGCCTGGAGTTCAGGGACGAATAATTCACCCCTCCACTTT. Its protein is CAWSSGTNNSPLHF.

The chain links TRBV27 to TRBJ1-3, with a tentative D call TRBD1 (6 bases). CDR1 MNHEY and CDR2 SMNVEV come from the germline V gene (reference sequence). With 2 bases removed from V and 1 base from J, the gap between germline ends came to 6 bases. This CDR3 region has 14 residues. DNA for the CDR3: TGTGCCAGCAGTTTACAGGGGTCTGGAAACACCATATATTTT. Translating gives CASSLQGSGNTIYF.

The chain combines TRBV4-2 with TRBJ1-4; weak D call: TRBD1 (5 bases). This CDR3 is 17 amino acids long. Per the germline V gene, CDR1 is LGHNA and CDR2 is YNFKEQ. V lost 1 base and J lost 4, with 16 bases in between. CDR3 residues: CASSQGAAGDLNEKLFF. In nucleotides, the CDR3 is TGTGCCAGCAGCCAAGGAGCTGCGGGGGACCTTAATGAAAAACTGTTTTTT.

The CDR3 sequence: CASSSYQGEQYF. The DNA for the CDR3 is TGTGCCAGCAGCTCGTACCAGGGTGAGCAGTACTTC. The gene calls are TRBV7-3 and TRBJ2-7; tentatively, D is TRBD1 (5 bases). V lost 4 bases, J lost 7 bases, and 11 bases lay in between. Germline loops: CDR1 SGHTA, CDR2 FQGTGA. The CDR3 runs to 12 residues.

J is TRBJ2-1 and V is TRBV7-9; maybe TRBD1 (6 bases). There are 13 residues in the CDR3. Trimming took 3 bases from V and 6 from J, leaving 9 bases between them. Germline values: CDR1 SEHNR, CDR2 FQNEAQ (reference sequence). CDR3 amino acids: CASSFDRRNEQFF. Written as DNA, the CDR3 is TGTGCCAGCAGCTTCGACAGGCGCAATGAGCAGTTCTTC. Together with reference TRBV7-9 and TRBJ2-1, the CDR3 gives the full variable domain: DTGVSQNPRHKITKRGQNVTFRCDPISEHNRLYWYRQTLGQGPEFLTYFQNEAQLEKSRLLSDRFSAERPKGSFSTLEIQRTEQGDSAMYLCASSFDRRNEQFFGPGTRLTVL.

The gene calls are TRBV28 and TRBJ1-5; 9 bases are shared with TRBD1. This CDR3 is 15 amino acids long. Per germline, CDR1 MDHEN and CDR2 SYDVKM. Trimming cost V 7 bases and J 3 bases; bases outside gene matches: 7. The CDR3, as DNA: TGTGCCAGCACAAGCGGGACAGGGATCAATCAGCCCCAGCATTTT. Translation: CASTSGTGINQPQHF.

The chain carries TRBV4-1 and TRBJ1-5, with D uncertain. The germline V and J ends were trimmed by 2 bases and 4 bases, with 12 bases remaining between them. The CDR3 is 15 amino acids. Germline assignment: CDR1 MGHRA and CDR2 YSYEKL. In DNA, the CDR3 is TGCGCCAGCAGCCAAAGTGGCCCTGATAATCAGCCCCAGCATTTT. Protein: CASSQSGPDNQPQHF.

This clone was detected a few times. This chain connects TRBV7-2 to TRBJ2-3, with 9 bases lining up with TRBD2. The CDR3 loop spans 14 amino acids. Trimming at V came to 7 bases and at J to 5 bases, leaving 7 bases not matched to a gene. Germline CDR1 is SGHTA and CDR2 is FQGNSA. The CDR3 region has the DNA TGTGCCAGCACCTCTAGCGGGGCCCGAGATACGCAGTATTTT. Its translation is CASTSSGARDTQYF.

This clone has a handful of counts. This chain connects TRBV7-2 to TRBJ2-5; 8 bases fit TRBD1. V dropped 1 base and J dropped 6; count of bases not matched to a gene: 10. Germline V gene data show CDR1 as SGHTA and CDR2 as FQGNSA. The CDR3 is made up of 16 amino acids. Here the CDR3 reads CASSLVGPGGWKTQYF. DNA of the CDR3: TGTGCCAGCAGCTTAGTCGGCCCAGGGGGCTGGAAGACCCAGTACTTC. Complete variable domain (other parts from reference TRBV7-2 and TRBJ2-5): GAGVSQSPSNKVTEKGKDVELRCDPISGHTALYWYRQSLGQGLEFLIYFQGNSAPDKSGLPSDRFSAERTGGSVSTLTIQRTQQEDSAVYLCASSLVGPGGWKTQYFGPGTRLLVL.

This clone occurred a few times. The rearrangement joins TRBV6-4 to TRBJ1-5; TRBD1 might be the D (5 bases). This CDR3 has 13 amino acids. Germline V lookup: CDR1 MRHNA, CDR2 SNTAGT. Trimming cost V 5 bases and J 6 bases, with 11 bases left between them. CDR3 nucleotide sequence: TGTGCCAGCAGTTTGGACAAAGGTCAGCCCCAGCATTTT. Its translation is CASSLDKGQPQHF.

This chain joins TRBV9 and TRBJ2-2, with 11 bases identical to TRBD2. The trim removed 0 bases at V and 6 bases at J, leaving 7 bases unmatched. Per the germline V gene, CDR1 is SGDLS and CDR2 is YYNGEE. CDR3 length: 17 residues. The DNA of the CDR3 is TGTGCCAGCAGCGTAGGACTAGCGGGAAGGAGCGCCGGGGAGCTGTTTTTT. Its translation: CASSVGLAGRSAGELFF.

This clone was observed at least ten times. V and J are TRBV5-4 and TRBJ2-1; 9 bases map to TRBD1. Germline V gene data show CDR1 as SGHNT and CDR2 as YYREEE (reference sequence). V lost 6 bases and J lost 5; bases outside the gene matches: 15. The CDR3 length is 17 residues. The CDR3 region is CASTTSVGTGNNNEQFF. The CDR3 DNA reads as TGTGCCAGCACCACCTCTGTGGGGACAGGGAACAACAATGAGCAGTTCTTC.

This clone was counted a few times. J is TRBJ2-3 and V is TRBV5-1, with 11 positions matching TRBD2. Trimming took 1 base from V and 1 from J; bases not matched to a gene: 5. CDR1 and CDR2 from the germline V gene are SGHRS and YFSETQ. CDR3 length equals 17 residues. The CDR3 loop is CASSLLALAGGTDTQYF. The CDR3 bases are TGCGCCAGCAGCTTGTTGGCACTAGCGGGGGGCACAGATACGCAGTATTTT.

Only a few counts were recorded for this clone. The chain employs TRBV7-8 and TRBJ2-2; TRBD1 is a possible D gene (6 bases). Between the trimmed V and J ends, which lost 5 bases and 3 bases, there was a span of 16 bases. CDR3 length: 16 residues. Germline loops: CDR1 SGHVS, CDR2 FQNEAQ. CDR3 sequence (DNA): TGTGCCAGCAGCCCCAGGGGTCCAGTGGACACCGGGGAGCTGTTTTTT. It translates to CASSPRGPVDTGELFF.

This clone was observed a handful of times. Within the sample, other DNA sequences also encode this same CDR3. This sequence joins TRBV25-1 and TRBJ1-2; D is unclear. Per germline, CDR1 MGHDK and CDR2 SYGVNS. This CDR3 contains 12 residues. The ends were cut back, 0 bases at V and 8 bases at J, with 7 bases in the middle. In DNA form, the CDR3 reads TGTGCCAGCAGTGAATACAGAGGGGGCTACACCTTC. Its protein is CASSEYRGGYTF.

This rearrangement joins TRBV20-1 to TRBJ1-2; 7 nucleotides agree with TRBD1. The V gene end was trimmed by 7 bases and the J gene end by 8 bases; junction bases not matched to a gene: 7. This CDR3 spans 11 amino acids. Germline CDR1 and CDR2: DFQATT and SNEGSKA (reference sequence). CDR3 amino acids: CSGGTAEGYTF. The CDR3 DNA sequence: TGCAGTGGAGGGACAGCAGAGGGCTACACCTTC.

The chain combines TRBV7-9 with TRBJ1-4; 11 nucleotides align to TRBD1. Germline loops: CDR1 SEHNR, CDR2 FQNEAQ (reference sequence). V dropped 5 bases and J dropped 7; count of bases not matched to a gene: 6. This CDR3 is built from 15 residues. Written as DNA, the CDR3 is TGTGCCAGCAGCCACCCGGGACAGGGGGTTGAAAAACTGTTTTTT. This translates into CASSHPGQGVEKLFF. The full variable domain, with the rest looked up from reference TRBV7-9 and TRBJ1-4, is DTGVSQNPRHKITKRGQNVTFRCDPISEHNRLYWYRQTLGQGPEFLTYFQNEAQLEKSRLLSDRFSAERPKGSFSTLEIQRTEQGDSAMYLCASSHPGQGVEKLFFGSGTQLSVL.

This clone has just a few counts. The identical CDR3 is also encoded by other nucleotide sequences in the sample. This chain joins TRBV11-2 and TRBJ2-1, with D uncertain. Trimming stripped 0 bases from V and 6 bases from J, with 6 bases between. The CDR3 has 13 amino acids. Germline V gene data show CDR1 as SGHAT and CDR2 as FQNNGV. CDR3 sequence reads: CASSLDRSNEQFF. CDR3 sequence (DNA): TGTGCCAGCAGCTTAGATCGCAGCAATGAGCAGTTCTTC. Using reference TRBV11-2 and TRBJ2-1 for the parts outside the CDR3, the full variable domain is EAGVAQSPRYKIIEKRQSVAFWCNPISGHATLYWYQQILGQGPKLLIQFQNNGVVDDSQLPKDRFSAERLKGVDSTLKIQPAKLEDSAVYLCASSLDRSNEQFFGPGTRLTVL.

J is TRBJ2-7 and V is TRBV14, with D unresolved. The V gene's germline CDR1 is SGHDN and CDR2 FVKESK. V lost 2 bases and J 7 bases, leaving 12 bases between the germline ends. The CDR3 is 13 residues long. The CDR3 DNA reads TGTGCCAGCAGCCAATACCCAGAAGTTGAGCAGTACTTC. Translating it yields CASSQYPEVEQYF.